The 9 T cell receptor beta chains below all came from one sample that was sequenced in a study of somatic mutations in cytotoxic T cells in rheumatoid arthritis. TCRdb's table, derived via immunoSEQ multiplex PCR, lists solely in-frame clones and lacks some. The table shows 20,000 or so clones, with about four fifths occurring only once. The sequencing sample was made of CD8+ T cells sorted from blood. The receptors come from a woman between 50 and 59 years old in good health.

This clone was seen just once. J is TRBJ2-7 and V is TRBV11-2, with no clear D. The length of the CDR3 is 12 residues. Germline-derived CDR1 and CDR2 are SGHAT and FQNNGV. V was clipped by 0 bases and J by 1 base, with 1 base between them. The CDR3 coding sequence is TGTGCCAGCAGCTTAGAGTCCTACGAGCAGTACTTC. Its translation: CASSLESYEQYF.

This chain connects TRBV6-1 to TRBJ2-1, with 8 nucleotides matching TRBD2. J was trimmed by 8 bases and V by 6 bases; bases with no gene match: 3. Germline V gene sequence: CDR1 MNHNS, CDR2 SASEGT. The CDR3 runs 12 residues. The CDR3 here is CASRRGGHEQFF. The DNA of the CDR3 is TGTGCCAGCAGACGGGGGGGCCATGAGCAGTTCTTC.

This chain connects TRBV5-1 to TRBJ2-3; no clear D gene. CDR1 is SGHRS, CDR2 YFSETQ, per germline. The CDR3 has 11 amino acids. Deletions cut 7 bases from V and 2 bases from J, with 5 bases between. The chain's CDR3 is CASGDTDTQYF. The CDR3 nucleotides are TGCGCCAGCGGCGACACAGATACGCAGTATTTT.

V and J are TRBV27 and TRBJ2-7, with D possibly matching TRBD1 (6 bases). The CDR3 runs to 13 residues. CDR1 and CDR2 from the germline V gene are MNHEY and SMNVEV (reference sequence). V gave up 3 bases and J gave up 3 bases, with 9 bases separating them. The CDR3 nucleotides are TGTGCCAGCAGTTTGACGGACAGCTACGAGCAGTACTTC. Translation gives CASSLTDSYEQYF.

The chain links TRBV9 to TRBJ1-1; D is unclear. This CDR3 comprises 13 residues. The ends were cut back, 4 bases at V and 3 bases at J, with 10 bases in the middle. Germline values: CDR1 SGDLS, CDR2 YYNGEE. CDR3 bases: TGTGCCAGCAGCCCGGGTGGGGACACTGAAGCTTTCTTT. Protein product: CASSPGGDTEAFF.

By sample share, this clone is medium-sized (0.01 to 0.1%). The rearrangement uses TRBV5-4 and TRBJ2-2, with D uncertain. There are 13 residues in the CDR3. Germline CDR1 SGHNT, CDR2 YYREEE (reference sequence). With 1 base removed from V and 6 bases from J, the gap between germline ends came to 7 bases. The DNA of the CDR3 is TGTGCCAGCAGCTTGAATGGCCCCGGGGAGCTGTTTTTT. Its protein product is CASSLNGPGELFF.

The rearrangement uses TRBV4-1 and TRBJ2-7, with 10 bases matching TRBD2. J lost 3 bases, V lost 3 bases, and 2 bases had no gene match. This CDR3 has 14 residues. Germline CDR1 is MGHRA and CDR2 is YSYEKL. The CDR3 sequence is CASSQASGSYEQYF. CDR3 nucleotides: TGCGCCAGCAGCCAGGCTAGCGGGAGCTACGAGCAGTACTTC.

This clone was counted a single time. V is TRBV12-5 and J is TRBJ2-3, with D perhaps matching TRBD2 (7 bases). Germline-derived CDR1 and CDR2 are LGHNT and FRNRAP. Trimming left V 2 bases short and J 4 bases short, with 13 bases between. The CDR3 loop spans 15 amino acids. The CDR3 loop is CASGLSVGGADTQYF. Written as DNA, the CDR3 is TGTGCTAGTGGTTTGTCGGTAGGGGGGGCAGATACGCAGTATTTT.

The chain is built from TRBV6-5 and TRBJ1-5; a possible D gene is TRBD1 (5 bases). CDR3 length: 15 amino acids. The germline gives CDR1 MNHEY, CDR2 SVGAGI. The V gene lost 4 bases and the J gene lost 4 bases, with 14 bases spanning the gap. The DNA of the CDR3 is TGTGCCAGCAGTTCCTCCGGGACGGTAAATCAGCCCCAGCATTTT. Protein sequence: CASSSSGTVNQPQHF.